These 26 T cell receptor beta chains share one sample of origin, sequenced in a study of cytomegalovirus exposure and HLA in healthy donors (dated by TCRdb to 2015 to 2018). Receptor amplification or capture employed the immunoSEQ multiplex PCR assay. A mixture of 60 forward primers for TCR Vbeta segments and 13 reverse primers for TCR Jbeta segments was used in the multiplex PCR. Drawn from immuneACCESS, this table holds only the in-frame rearrangements with V and J called that TCRdb kept. Clones are partly lost; checked studies trace under half to an unresolved V gene and leave the rest unexplained. The table held for this sample gives about 200,000 clones. The ten biggest clones cover 0.9% to 1.4% of the sample. The sample was PBMCs. These receptors were obtained from a girl aged 2-10 years in good health and CMV-seropositive.

The chain recombines TRBV10-1 with TRBJ1-2; TRBD1 matches at 10 bases. The V gene's germline CDR1 is WNHNN and CDR2 SYGVQD (reference sequence). The length of the CDR3 is 13 residues. The J segment lost 6 bases and the V segment lost 4 bases, leaving 2 bases of the junction unmatched. CDR3 region: CASSGDRGNGYTF. CDR3 DNA sequence: TGCGCCAGCAGTGGGGACAGGGGAAATGGCTACACCTTC.

The CDR3 DNA reads TGTGCCAGCAGCCCACCTGCGGGTGACACTGAAGCTTTCTTT. It translates to CASSPPAGDTEAFF. This chain connects TRBV7-6 to TRBJ1-1; D is ambiguous. Germline V CDR1 and CDR2: SGHVS, FNYEAQ. This CDR3 spans 14 amino acids. V was trimmed by 5 bases and J by 3 bases, leaving 13 bases between them.

For this clone: Other DNA variants within this sample encode the same CDR3. The chain joins TRBV28 to TRBJ1-2; D possibly corresponds to TRBD1 (5 bases). The length of the CDR3 is 15 residues. Germline CDR1 and CDR2: MDHEN and SYDVKM. Trimming cost V 2 bases and J 2 bases, with 12 bases left between them. CDR3 protein: CASSLGLQGNYGYTF. CDR3 DNA sequence: TGTGCCAGCAGTTTAGGTCTTCAGGGCAACTATGGCTACACCTTC.

This chain uses TRBV6-5 with TRBJ1-1, with a weak D call TRBD1 (6 bases). This CDR3 region has 14 residues. Germline loops: CDR1 MNHEY, CDR2 SVGAGI. V was cut by 2 bases and J by 2 bases, with 9 bases left in between. The CDR3 DNA follows: TGTGCCAGCAGTTACCAGGACAGCAACACTGAAGCTTTCTTT. Amino acids: CASSYQDSNTEAFF.

This chain connects TRBV6-5 to TRBJ2-7; no reliable D call. This CDR3 contains 14 residues. Trimming shortened V by 7 bases and J by 0 bases, and 13 bases separated the two germline ends. Germline CDR1 and CDR2: MNHEY and SVGAGI. The CDR3 nucleotides read TGTGCCAGCATGATGTTAGTTGACTCCTACGAGCAGTACTTC. Protein product: CASMMLVDSYEQYF.

The chain recombines TRBV19 with TRBJ2-5, with TRBD1 matching over 8 bases. CDR3 length equals 15 residues. Germline V lookup: CDR1 LNHDA, CDR2 SQIVND (reference sequence). V lost 7 bases, J lost 5 bases, and 12 bases stayed unmatched. CDR3 bases: TGTGCCAGTACGGCCTCAAACCGGGACAGGGAGACCCAGTACTTC. It is translated as CASTASNRDRETQYF. The entire variable domain, with the rest obtained from reference TRBV19 and TRBJ2-5, is as follows: DGGITQSPKYLFRKEGQNVTLSCEQNLNHDAMYWYRQDPGQGLRLIYYSQIVNDFQKGDIAEGYSVSREKKESFPLTVTSAQKNPTAFYLCASTASNRDRETQYFGPGTRLLVL.

For the CDR3, the DNA is TGTGCCAGCAGTTACACTCCGGGGGATACGCAGTATTTT. Encoded protein: CASSYTPGDTQYF. The chain combines TRBV6-5 with TRBJ2-3; TRBD2 is a possible D gene (5 bases). V gave up 2 bases and J gave up 6 bases, with 9 bases separating them. Germline V gene data show CDR1 as MNHEY and CDR2 as SVGAGI. CDR3 length: 13 amino acids.

The chain links TRBV9 to TRBJ2-1, with 11 positions matching TRBD2. This CDR3 comprises 15 residues. Germline-derived CDR1 and CDR2 are SGDLS and YYNGEE. The V and J ends lost 3 bases and 6 bases, in that order; junction bases with no gene match: 5. The DNA for the CDR3 is TGTGCCAGCAGCGCTCCCGGGACTAGCGGCAATGAGCAGTTCTTC. This sequence encodes CASSAPGTSGNEQFF. Complete variable domain (other parts from reference TRBV9 and TRBJ2-1): DSGVTQTPKHLITATGQRVTLRCSPRSGDLSVYWYQQSLDQGLQFLIQYYNGEERAKGNILERFSAQQFPDLHSELNLSSLELGDSALYFCASSAPGTSGNEQFFGPGTRLTVL.

The gene calls are TRBV6-4 and TRBJ1-2, with 7 bases matching TRBD1. The V and J ends lost 2 bases and 2 bases, in that order; junction bases with no gene match: 8. CDR3 length: 16 residues. CDR1 and CDR2 (germline): MRHNA, SNTAGT. The CDR3 region has the DNA TGTGCCAGCAGTGACCATTTCTTACAGGGGAACTATGGCTACACCTTC. Protein: CASSDHFLQGNYGYTF.

This chain uses TRBV27 with TRBJ1-6, with D maybe TRBD1 (5 bases). Germline assignment: CDR1 MNHEY and CDR2 SMNVEV (reference sequence). With 6 bases removed from V and 6 bases from J, the gap between germline ends came to 15 bases. The CDR3 loop spans 15 amino acids. The CDR3 DNA follows: TGTGCCAGCAGCTATATGCAGGGTGGTAATTCACCCCTCCACTTT. Translating gives CASSYMQGGNSPLHF.

This chain connects TRBV2 to TRBJ2-3; the match to TRBD1 covers 7 bases. Germline V CDR1 and CDR2: SNHLY, FYNNEI. CDR3 length equals 14 residues. V lost 8 bases, J lost 0 bases, and 5 bases stayed unmatched. The CDR3 spells CASLDRVSTDTQYF. The DNA of the CDR3 is TGTGCCAGCTTAGACAGGGTCAGCACAGATACGCAGTATTTT.

The chain uses TRBV27 and TRBJ1-2; D gene ambiguous. The CDR3 runs to 13 residues. Germline assignment: CDR1 MNHEY and CDR2 SMNVEV (reference sequence). V lost 0 bases to trimming and J lost 4 bases, with 6 bases between them. This CDR3 is CASSLSFSYGYTF. For the CDR3, the DNA is TGTGCCAGCAGTTTATCCTTCAGCTATGGCTACACCTTC.

This chain uses TRBV11-1 with TRBJ2-1; 11 bases fit TRBD2. V dropped 5 bases and J dropped 5; count of bases not matched to a gene: 11. CDR3 length equals 17 residues. Germline values: CDR1 SGHAT, CDR2 FQDESV (reference sequence). CDR3 in DNA: TGTGCCAGCAGCATTGATAGCGGGAGGGACATTAACAATGAGCAGTTCTTC. Amino acids: CASSIDSGRDINNEQFF.

The chain couples TRBV12-5 to TRBJ2-2; the D gene is possibly TRBD2 (6 bases). Germline V lookup: CDR1 LGHNT, CDR2 FRNRAP. V was cut by 8 bases and J by 0 bases, with 10 bases left in between. The CDR3 has 14 residues. The CDR3 here is CASSWGANTGELFF. The DNA of the CDR3 is TGTGCTAGTTCTTGGGGGGCGAACACCGGGGAGCTGTTTTTT.

J is TRBJ2-1 and V is TRBV5-6, with TRBD2 matching over 9 bases. Germline lookup yields CDR1 SGHDT and CDR2 YYEEEE. The CDR3 runs to 18 residues. Losses at the gene ends were 0 bases for V and 0 bases for J; bases not matched to a gene: 7. The CDR3 DNA reads as TGTGCCAGCAGCTTGGAGATCCTAGCGGGACGCTCCTACAATGAGCAGTTCTTC. Encoded protein: CASSLEILAGRSYNEQFF.

V and J are TRBV27 and TRBJ2-7, with TRBD2 matching 7 bases. After removal of 7 bases from V and 6 bases from J, the junction contained 6 bases not matched to a gene. The length of the CDR3 is 12 residues. Per the germline V gene, CDR1 is MNHEY and CDR2 is SMNVEV (reference sequence). CDR3 amino acids: CASIRPGGEQYF. CDR3 coding DNA: TGTGCCAGCATCCGGCCGGGAGGCGAGCAGTACTTC.

V usage is TRBV5-6 and J usage is TRBJ1-6; 10 positions agree with TRBD1. The CDR3 has 14 residues. Germline assignment: CDR1 SGHDT and CDR2 YYEEEE. The V gene end was trimmed by 5 bases and the J gene end by 6 bases; junction bases not matched to a gene: 2. CDR3 amino acids: CASSRTGGNSPLHF. The CDR3 nucleotides read TGTGCCAGCAGTAGGACAGGGGGTAATTCACCCCTCCACTTT.

The chain employs TRBV27 and TRBJ2-7; unclear D gene. This CDR3 has 14 residues. The germline CDR1 and CDR2 sequences are MNHEY and SMNVEV (reference sequence). Deletions cut 5 bases from V and 2 bases from J, with 13 bases between. CDR3 bases: TGTGCCAGCAGTCCCCTAGTCGATACCTACGAGCAGTACTTC. Translation: CASSPLVDTYEQYF.

This clone ranks as medium-sized (0.01 to 0.1%) in terms of frequency. The chain is built from TRBV10-1 and TRBJ2-7; 12 bases are a match to TRBD2. V shed 2 bases, J shed 9 bases, and the junction held 11 bases outside the gene matches. CDR1 WNHNN and CDR2 SYGVQD come from the germline V gene (reference sequence). The CDR3 consists of 16 residues. In nucleotides, the CDR3 is TGCGCCAGCAGTGAGGGGACTAGCGGGCCTCGGAATGGGCAGTACTTC. Protein: CASSEGTSGPRNGQYF.

As to this clone: The junction and the germline gene differ at one end; a read error may be behind it. The chain employs TRBV6-1 and TRBJ1-1, with TRBD1 matching over 9 bases. Looked up from germline, CDR1 is MNHNS and CDR2 is SASEGT. The CDR3 totals 19 residues. The CDR3 nucleotides are TGTGCCAGCGGTGAGGCCCTTTACAGGGGGCGCGTGGGGAACACTGAAGCTTTCTTT. It codes for CASGEALYRGRVGNTEAFF.

This chain connects TRBV5-1 to TRBJ1-4; D possibly corresponds to TRBD1 (6 bases). The CDR3 is 15 amino acids. Germline CDR1 is SGHRS and CDR2 is YFSETQ. The V end lost 0 bases, the J end lost 5 bases, and 11 bases lay between the germline ends. CDR3 nucleotides: TGCGCCAGCAGCTTGGAGACAGGCCTAAATGAAAAACTGTTTTTT. Protein product: CASSLETGLNEKLFF.

The rearrangement links TRBV13 to TRBJ2-1, with D perhaps matching TRBD1 (6 bases). The CDR3 is made up of 16 amino acids. Germline CDR1 is PRHDT and CDR2 is FYEKMQ (reference sequence). Deletions cut 4 bases from V and 3 bases from J, with 16 bases between. This CDR3 is CASSSIRQVLYNEQFF. The CDR3 nucleotides read TGTGCCAGCAGCTCAATTCGACAGGTCCTCTACAATGAGCAGTTCTTC.

V gene TRBV4-1 combines with J gene TRBJ2-7; weak D call: TRBD2 (5 bases). The CDR3 has 15 amino acids. V shed 0 bases and J shed 3 bases, with 12 bases lying between them. Germline CDR1 and CDR2: MGHRA and YSYEKL. The CDR3 nucleotides are TGCGCCAGCAGCCAAGATCGCGAGCGGAACTACGAGCAGTACTTC. This gives the protein CASSQDRERNYEQYF.

V is TRBV5-4 and J is TRBJ1-1; 8 bases line up with TRBD1. The CDR3 spans 15 residues. Unmatched junction bases numbered 3, after V lost 0 bases and J lost 2 bases. Germline lookup yields CDR1 SGHNT and CDR2 YYREEE (reference sequence). CDR3 residues: CASSLETGGNTEAFF. The DNA of the CDR3 is TGTGCCAGCAGCTTGGAAACAGGGGGAAACACTGAAGCTTTCTTT.

This chain joins TRBV5-6 and TRBJ2-2; D uncertain. Trimming cost V 1 base and J 4 bases, with 8 bases left between them. CDR1 SGHDT and CDR2 YYEEEE come from the germline V gene. The CDR3 contains 14 residues. The CDR3 here is CASSLLLFTGELFF. The CDR3 nucleotides read TGTGCCAGCAGCTTGCTCCTTTTCACCGGGGAGCTGTTTTTT.

The chain has TRBV5-4 and TRBJ1-5; TRBD1 matches at 7 bases. This CDR3 region has 20 residues. J was trimmed by 0 bases and V by 0 bases; bases with no gene match: 15. Germline lookup yields CDR1 SGHNT and CDR2 YYREEE (reference sequence). The CDR3 DNA is TGTGCCAGCAGCTTGGAGGGCGGGTTTGACACAGGGGATAGCAATCAGCCCCAGCATTTT. It codes for CASSLEGGFDTGDSNQPQHF.